These 21 T cell receptor beta chains were all obtained from the same sample, sequenced in a study of human T cells and chemical hapten exposure. As to time point: pre-sensitization, week 0. Treatment noted: therapeutic diphenylcyclopropenone sensitization with weekly scalp DPC. TCRdb recomputed calls from the RACE reads with MiXCR, one row per CDR3 protein. The table shows about 80,000 distinct CDR3 sequences, with 12% to 15% occurring only once. Specimen: whole blood, collected in connection with sensitization to the hapten diphenylcyclopropenone (DPC). Source of these receptors: a woman aged 50 to 65 with alopecia areata. Some clones in this sample may be carry-over from other donors' samples.

A remark on this clonotype: Given a much more abundant clone one base away, this may be a read error. The rearrangement links TRBV5-5 to TRBJ2-3; the D call may be TRBD1 or TRBD2 (5 bases each). Germline assignment: CDR1 SGHKS and CDR2 YYEKEE (reference sequence). This CDR3 has 14 residues. CDR3 coding DNA: TGTGCCAACAGCTCGGGACCTAGCACAGATACGCAGTATTTT. Amino acid sequence: CANSSGPSTDTQYF.

This clonotype occurred many times. The chain combines TRBV2 with TRBJ2-2; D is perhaps TRBD1 (6 bases). Trimming took 7 bases from V and 5 from J, leaving 14 bases between them. CDR1 is SNHLY, CDR2 FYNNEI, per germline. This CDR3 has 14 amino acids. The CDR3 spells CASIVTGLTGELFF. Here the CDR3 DNA reads TGTGCCAGCATTGTGACAGGATTAACCGGGGAGCTGTTTTTT.

The CDR3 sequence: CASSSQGVDEQYF. In nucleotides, the CDR3 is TGTGCCAGCAGTTCCCAGGGGGTGGACGAGCAGTACTTC. This sequence joins TRBV2 and TRBJ2-7; 7 bases are a match to TRBD1. This CDR3 has 13 residues. CDR1 and CDR2 (germline): SNHLY, FYNNEI. V gave up 5 bases and J gave up 5 bases; unmatched junction bases: 6.

At least ten counts were recorded for this clonotype. The CDR3 loop is CASSSVVPTGANVLTF. CDR3 bases: TGTGCCAGCAGCTCAGTAGTACCGACTGGGGCCAACGTCCTGACTTTC. This chain uses TRBV7-8 with TRBJ2-6; the D is unclear. The germline V gene has CDR1 SGHVS and CDR2 FQNEAQ. This CDR3 has 16 residues. V gave up 4 bases and J gave up 2 bases, with 12 bases separating them.

This clonotype was found many times. V and J are TRBV4-2 and TRBJ1-3, with 8 bases matching TRBD1. The CDR3 sequence is 16 residues long. Per germline, CDR1 LGHNA and CDR2 YNFKEQ. The trim removed 1 base at V and 3 bases at J, leaving 5 bases unmatched. Here the CDR3 DNA reads TGTGCCAGCAGCCAAGTCGGACAGGGAGTTGGAAACACCATATATTTT. Translating it yields CASSQVGQGVGNTIYF.

There are a few counts of this clonotype. This chain connects TRBV6-6 to TRBJ2-3; the match to TRBD2 covers 7 bases. The germline V gene has CDR1 MNHNY and CDR2 SVGAGI (reference sequence). The CDR3 is made up of 15 amino acids. The V gene end was trimmed by 5 bases and the J gene end by 0 bases; junction bases not matched to a gene: 5. The CDR3 loop is CASSPLAVSTDTQYF. The CDR3 DNA reads TGTGCCAGCAGTCCTCTAGCGGTGAGCACAGATACGCAGTATTTT.

In its sample, this clonotype was seen many times. The chain employs TRBV27 and TRBJ1-1; no clear D. Germline loops: CDR1 MNHEY, CDR2 SMNVEV (reference sequence). The CDR3 runs to 14 residues. V was pared by 6 bases and J by 1 base, with 12 bases between. The CDR3, as DNA: TGTGCCAGCAGGCCCGCGTCCTCGAACACTGAAGCTTTCTTT. Protein product: CASRPASSNTEAFF.

This clonotype occurred many times. The chain couples TRBV5-1 to TRBJ1-4; D is ambiguous. This CDR3 spans 14 amino acids. Germline V lookup: CDR1 SGHRS, CDR2 YFSETQ. V gave up 3 bases and J gave up 5 bases, with 11 bases separating them. The CDR3 sequence: CASSYGSENEKLFF. The CDR3 DNA reads TGCGCCAGCAGCTACGGGTCGGAGAATGAAAAACTGTTTTTT.

This clonotype came up a few times. The junction shows a germline mismatch at one end, possibly a read error. The J gene is TRBJ2-7, the V gene TRBV5-4; maybe TRBD1 (5 bases). The V gene's germline CDR1 is SGHNT and CDR2 YYREEE (reference sequence). CDR3 size: 12 residues. The CDR3 is CASSTGRNPPHF. The CDR3 coding sequence is TGTGCCAGCAGCACAGGACGGAACCCCCCCCACTTC.

The chain uses TRBV3-1 and TRBJ1-5; unclear D gene. Germline assignment: CDR1 LGHDT and CDR2 YNNKEL (reference sequence). This CDR3 spans 15 amino acids. Trimming cost V 4 bases and J 3 bases, with 13 bases left between them. The CDR3 sequence: CASSPGSGNNQPQHF. The CDR3 nucleotides read TGTGCCAGCAGCCCCGGGAGTGGAAACAATCAGCCCCAGCATTTT.

This sequence joins TRBV5-1 and TRBJ1-1; TRBD1 matches 7 bases. CDR3 length: 14 amino acids. The ends lost 3 bases at V and 1 base at J; junction bases unmatched: 3. CDR1 and CDR2 (germline): SGHRS, YFSETQ. CDR3 sequence reads: CASSSGQPNTEAFF. For the CDR3, the DNA is TGCGCCAGCAGCTCGGGACAGCCGAACACTGAAGCTTTCTTT.

The chain employs TRBV10-3 and TRBJ2-3; no clear D gene. Germline CDR1 ENHRY, CDR2 SYGVKD. The CDR3 is 14 amino acids. Trimming removed 4 bases from V and 0 bases from J, with 8 bases in between. The CDR3 DNA reads as TGTGCCATCAGTGCTTTTCTAAGCACAGATACGCAGTATTTT. It codes for CAISAFLSTDTQYF.

This clonotype was counted many times. The chain combines TRBV20-1 with TRBJ2-1; 12 positions agree with TRBD2. The CDR3 is 15 amino acids. Germline CDR1 DFQATT, CDR2 SNEGSKA (reference sequence). V lost 4 bases, J lost 9 bases, and 10 bases stayed unmatched. In nucleotides, the CDR3 is TGCAGTGCTACTAGCCCTAGCGGGAGGGCGGTTGAGCAGTTCTTC. Its protein product is CSATSPSGRAVEQFF.

The chain joins TRBV6-5 to TRBJ2-7; 8 bases are shared with TRBD2. The CDR3 totals 16 residues. V lost 0 bases, J lost 2 bases, and 6 bases stayed unmatched. The germline gives CDR1 MNHEY, CDR2 SVGAGI. CDR3 residues: CASSYSRPREAYEQYF. CDR3 DNA sequence: TGTGCCAGCAGTTACTCGCGTCCGCGGGAGGCCTACGAGCAGTACTTC.

This clonotype was counted between two and nine times. This chain joins TRBV7-9 and TRBJ1-3; no reliable D call. V gave up 1 base and J gave up 4 bases, with 20 bases separating them. Looked up from germline, CDR1 is SEHNR and CDR2 is FQNEAQ (reference sequence). There are 18 residues in the CDR3. As DNA, the CDR3 is TGTGCCAGCAGCTTAGAGGTCCATTGGACGCCAAGAGGAAACACCATATATTTT. This translates into CASSLEVHWTPRGNTIYF.

This clonotype was detected ten times or more. This sequence joins TRBV6-5 and TRBJ1-5; 7 nucleotides agree with TRBD1. CDR3 size: 13 residues. CDR1 and CDR2 from the germline V gene are MNHEY and SVGAGI. With V trimmed by 6 bases and J by 4 bases, 3 bases remained unmatched. The CDR3 DNA is TGTGCCAGCAGGGGACAGTTAAATCAGCCCCAGCATTTT. It specifies CASRGQLNQPQHF.

This clonotype has a handful of counts. The chain recombines TRBV5-1 with TRBJ2-3; 8 bases are shared with TRBD2. V shed 0 bases, J shed 2 bases, and the junction held 5 bases outside the gene matches. Germline lookup yields CDR1 SGHRS and CDR2 YFSETQ. CDR3 size: 16 residues. The CDR3 region is CASSLEVAGTTDTQYF. Written as DNA, the CDR3 is TGCGCCAGCAGCTTGGAGGTAGCGGGGACCACAGATACGCAGTATTTT.

This rearrangement joins TRBV7-8 to TRBJ2-7; TRBD1 might be the D (5 bases). V was shortened by 3 bases and J by 3 bases, with 12 bases between the two germline ends. The CDR3 contains 14 residues. Looked up from germline, CDR1 is SGHVS and CDR2 is FQNEAQ. This chain's CDR3 is CASSFRQTYYEQYF. As DNA, the CDR3 is TGTGCCAGCAGCTTCCGACAGACATACTACGAGCAGTACTTC. Combining the CDR3 with reference TRBV7-8 and TRBJ2-7 gives the whole variable domain GAGVSQSPRYKVAKRGQDVALRCDPISGHVSLFWYQQALGQGPEFLTYFQNEAQLDKSGLPSDRFFAERPEGSVSTLKIQRTQQEDSAVYLCASSFRQTYYEQYFGPGTRLTVT.

This chain links TRBV6-5 with TRBJ2-5; D could derive from TRBD1 or TRBD2 (5 bases each). Trimming took off 5 bases at V and 5 bases at J, with 18 bases between the two ends. CDR1 is MNHEY, CDR2 SVGAGI, per germline. CDR3 size: 15 residues. The CDR3 reads CASSLEQGRAETQYF. CDR3 coding DNA: TGTGCCAGCAGTCTAGAGCAGGGACGTGCGGAGACCCAGTACTTC.

This clonotype was counted between two and nine times. This chain links TRBV12-3 or TRBV12-4 with TRBJ2-7, with 8 bases identical to TRBD1. J was trimmed by 2 bases and V by 5 bases; bases with no gene match: 5. This CDR3 has 14 amino acids. The CDR3: CASSPDRVAYEQYF. CDR3 nucleotides: TGTGCCAGCAGTCCGGACAGGGTGGCCTACGAGCAGTACTTC.

The CDR3 sequence: CATSGSRGNQPQHF. As DNA, the CDR3 is TGTGCCACCAGTGGGTCCCGTGGGAATCAGCCCCAGCATTTT. The rearrangement uses TRBV24-1 and TRBJ1-5; D call uncertain. CDR3 size: 14 residues. Trimming removed 5 bases at V and 4 bases at J, with 11 bases between. CDR1 KGHDR and CDR2 SFDVKD come from the germline V gene.